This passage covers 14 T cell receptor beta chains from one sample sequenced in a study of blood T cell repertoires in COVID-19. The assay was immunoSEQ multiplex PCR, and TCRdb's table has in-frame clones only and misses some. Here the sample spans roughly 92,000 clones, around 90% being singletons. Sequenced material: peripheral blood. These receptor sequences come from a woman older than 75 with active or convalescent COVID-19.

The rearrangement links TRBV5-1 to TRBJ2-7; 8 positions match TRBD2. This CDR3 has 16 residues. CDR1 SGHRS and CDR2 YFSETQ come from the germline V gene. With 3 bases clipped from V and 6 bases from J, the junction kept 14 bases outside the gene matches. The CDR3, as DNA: TGCGCCAGCAGCTCCAATGTGGCGGGAGGCGGGGGCGAGCAGTACTTC. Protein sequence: CASSSNVAGGGGEQYF.

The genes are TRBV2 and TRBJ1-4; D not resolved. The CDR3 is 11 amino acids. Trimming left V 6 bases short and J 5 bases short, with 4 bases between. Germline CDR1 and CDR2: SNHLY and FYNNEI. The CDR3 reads CASRLNEKLFF. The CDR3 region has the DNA TGTGCCAGCAGGTTAAATGAAAAACTGTTTTTT.

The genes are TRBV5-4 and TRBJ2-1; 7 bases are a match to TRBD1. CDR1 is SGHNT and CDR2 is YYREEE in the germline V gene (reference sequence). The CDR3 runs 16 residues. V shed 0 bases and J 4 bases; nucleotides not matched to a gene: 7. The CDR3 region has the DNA TGTGCCAGCAGCTTGGGTTCAGGGGGTGCATACAATGAGCAGTTCTTC. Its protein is CASSLGSGGAYNEQFF. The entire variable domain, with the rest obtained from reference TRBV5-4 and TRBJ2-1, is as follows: ETGVTQSPTHLIKTRGQQVTLRCSSQSGHNTVSWYQQALGQGPQFIFQYYREEENGRGNFPPRFSGLQFPNYSSELNVNALELDDSALYLCASSLGSGGAYNEQFFGPGTRLTVL.

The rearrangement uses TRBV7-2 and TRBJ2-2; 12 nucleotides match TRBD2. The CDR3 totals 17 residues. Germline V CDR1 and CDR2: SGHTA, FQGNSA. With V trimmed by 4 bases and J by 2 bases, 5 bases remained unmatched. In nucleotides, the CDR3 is TGTGCCAGCAGCTCCCAAGGACTAGCGGGAAACACCGGGGAGCTGTTTTTT. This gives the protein CASSSQGLAGNTGELFF.

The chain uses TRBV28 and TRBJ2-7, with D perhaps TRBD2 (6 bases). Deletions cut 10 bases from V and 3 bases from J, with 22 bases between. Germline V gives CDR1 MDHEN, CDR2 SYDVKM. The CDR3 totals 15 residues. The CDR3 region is CATIPGTPDLYEQYF. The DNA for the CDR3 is TGTGCCACAATACCCGGGACTCCGGACCTCTACGAGCAGTACTTC.

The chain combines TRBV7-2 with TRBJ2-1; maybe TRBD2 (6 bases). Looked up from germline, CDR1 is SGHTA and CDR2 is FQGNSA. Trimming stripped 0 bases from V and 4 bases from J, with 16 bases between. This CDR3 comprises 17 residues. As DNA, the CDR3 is TGTGCCAGCAGCTTAGCGCTGGGGGGAGGAGGATACAATGAGCAGTTCTTC. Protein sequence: CASSLALGGGGYNEQFF.

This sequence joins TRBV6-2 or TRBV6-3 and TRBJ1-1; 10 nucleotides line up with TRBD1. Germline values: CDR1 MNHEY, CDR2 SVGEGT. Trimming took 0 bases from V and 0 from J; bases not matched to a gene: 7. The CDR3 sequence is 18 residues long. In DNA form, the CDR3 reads TGTGCCAGCAGTTACTCAGGGACAGGGGCCAGCATGAACACTGAAGCTTTCTTT. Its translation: CASSYSGTGASMNTEAFF.

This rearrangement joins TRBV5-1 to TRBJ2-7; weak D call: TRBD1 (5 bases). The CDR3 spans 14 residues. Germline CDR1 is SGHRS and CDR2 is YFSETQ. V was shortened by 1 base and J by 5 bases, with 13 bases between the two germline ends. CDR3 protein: CASSLLQGLDEQYF. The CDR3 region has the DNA TGCGCCAGCAGCTTGCTTCAGGGTCTCGACGAGCAGTACTTC.

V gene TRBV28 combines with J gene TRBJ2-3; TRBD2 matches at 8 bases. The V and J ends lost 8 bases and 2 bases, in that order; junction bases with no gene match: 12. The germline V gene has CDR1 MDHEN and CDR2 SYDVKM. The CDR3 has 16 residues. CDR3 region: CASVGGSGKITDTQYF. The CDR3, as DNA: TGTGCCAGCGTTGGGGGTAGCGGGAAGATCACAGATACGCAGTATTTT. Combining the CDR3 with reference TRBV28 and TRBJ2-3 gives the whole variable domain DVKVTQSSRYLVKRTGEKVFLECVQDMDHENMFWYRQDPGLGLRLIYFSYDVKMKEKGDIPEGYSVSREKKERFSLILESASTNQTSMYLCASVGGSGKITDTQYFGPGTRLTVL.

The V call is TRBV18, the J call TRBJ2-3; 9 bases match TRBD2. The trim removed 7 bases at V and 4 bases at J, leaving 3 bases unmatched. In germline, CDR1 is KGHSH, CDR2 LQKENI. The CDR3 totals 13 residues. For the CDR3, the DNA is TGTGCCAGCTGCTTAGCGGGAGCAGATACGCAGTATTTT. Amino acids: CASCLAGADTQYF.

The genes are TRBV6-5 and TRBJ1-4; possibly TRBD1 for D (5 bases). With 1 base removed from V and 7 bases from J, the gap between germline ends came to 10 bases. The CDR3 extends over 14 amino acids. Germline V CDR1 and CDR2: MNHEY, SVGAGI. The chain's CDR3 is CASSYLQGGEKLFF. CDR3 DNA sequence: TGTGCCAGCAGTTACTTGCAGGGTGGTGAAAAACTGTTTTTT.

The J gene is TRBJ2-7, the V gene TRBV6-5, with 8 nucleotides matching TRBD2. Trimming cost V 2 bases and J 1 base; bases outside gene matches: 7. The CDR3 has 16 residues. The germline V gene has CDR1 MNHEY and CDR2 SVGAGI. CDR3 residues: CASSYSGSGESYEQYF. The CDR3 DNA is TGTGCCAGCAGTTACAGTGGTAGCGGGGAATCCTACGAGCAGTACTTC.

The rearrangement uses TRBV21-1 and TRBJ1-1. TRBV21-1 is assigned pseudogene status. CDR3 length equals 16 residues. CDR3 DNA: TGTGCCAGCAGCAAAGTCATCGCGAGGAAACCCACTGAAGCTTTCTTT. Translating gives CASSKVIARKPTEAFF.

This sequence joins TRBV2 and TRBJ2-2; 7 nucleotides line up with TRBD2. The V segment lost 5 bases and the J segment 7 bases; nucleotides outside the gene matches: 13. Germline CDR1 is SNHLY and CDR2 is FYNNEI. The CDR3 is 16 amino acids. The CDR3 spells CASSSSSGPGGGELFF. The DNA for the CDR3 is TGTGCCAGCAGTTCCTCTAGCGGACCCGGGGGCGGGGAGCTGTTTTTT.